One and the same sample provided the 5 T cell receptor beta chains below, sequenced in a study of T-cell reconstitution after alpha-beta-depleted transplantation in children (dated by TCRdb to about 2016). Library construction relied on PCR. Sequencing relied on an Illumina HiSeq 2500. TCR library preparation used molecular barcoding, with unique molecular identifiers applied to normalize quantification of the TCRbeta repertoire. In-frame beta chains were kept once TCRdb had trimmed the public reads at Q25 with fastp and called clones with MiXCR. Every distinct CDR3 protein forms one entry, paired with its most common genes and DNA. A total of hundreds of thousands of distinct CDR3 sequences appear in this sample, roughly 23% of them only once. Over 2.5% of the sample is held by the ten biggest clonotypes. The sample's treatment or condition label is to be understood as: allogeneic hematopoietic cell transplantation with graft depleted of TCRalphabeta T cells and CD19 B cells.

The sample here was PBMCs, taken before TCRalphabeta/CD19-depleted stem cell transplant. Receptor source: a girl aged 2 to 9 with Fanconi anemia, due to receive a stem cell transplant.

The sample holds a few counts of this clonotype. This chain links TRBV7-6 with TRBJ2-1; no clear D gene. CDR1 and CDR2 from the germline V gene are SGHVS and FNYEAQ. The CDR3 has 16 amino acids. Deletions cut 2 bases from V and 0 bases from J, with 11 bases between. Written as DNA, the CDR3 is TGTGCCAGCAGCTTAAGGACCCGGAGCTCCTACAATGAGCAGTTCTTC. Its protein product is CASSLRTRSSYNEQFF.

There are many counts of this clonotype. This chain connects TRBV27 to TRBJ1-1; D is unresolved. This CDR3 contains 14 residues. The ends were cut back, 3 bases at V and 6 bases at J, with 14 bases in the middle. The germline V gene has CDR1 MNHEY and CDR2 SMNVEV (reference sequence). This chain's CDR3 is CASSLPRDGPEAFF. The CDR3 nucleotides are TGTGCCAGCAGTTTGCCCCGGGATGGCCCTGAAGCTTTCTTT.

J is TRBJ2-7 and V is TRBV20-1, with D possibly being TRBD2 (6 bases). CDR3 size: 15 residues. Trimming removed 5 bases from V and 0 bases from J, with 17 bases in between. Germline V gene sequence: CDR1 DFQATT, CDR2 SNEGSKA (reference sequence). The CDR3 sequence: CSAYTLAPSSYEQYF. In nucleotides, the CDR3 is TGCAGTGCTTACACCCTAGCGCCTAGCTCCTACGAGCAGTACTTC.

The chain carries TRBV25-1 and TRBJ2-3; 13 bases are a match to TRBD2. The germline gives CDR1 MGHDK, CDR2 SYGVNS. J gave up 4 bases and V 4 bases, and 8 bases lay outside the gene matches. The CDR3 spans 17 residues. The CDR3 loop is CASSGGWTSGGSDTQYF. CDR3 DNA sequence: TGTGCCAGCAGTGGGGGCTGGACTAGCGGGGGCTCAGATACGCAGTATTTT.

V and J are TRBV20-1 and TRBJ2-7; TRBD2 matches 9 bases. Germline-derived CDR1 and CDR2 are DFQATT and SNEGSKA (reference sequence). V lost 3 bases and J lost 2; bases outside the gene matches: 5. The CDR3 extends over 14 amino acids. In DNA form, the CDR3 reads TGCAGTGCTAGTCTTCCTAGCGGGGCCTACGAGCAGTACTTC. Protein product: CSASLPSGAYEQYF.